Shown below are 32 T cell receptor beta chains from a single sample sequenced in a study of cytomegalovirus exposure and HLA in healthy donors. It was with 60 Vbeta and 13 Jbeta primers that the PCR ran. Data came from immunoSEQ multiplex PCR; TCRdb stores just in-frame clones and leaves some out. Counted here are about 90,000 clones, around 85% occurring once; the ten biggest clones make up 2.1%. The sample consisted of PBMCs. The receptors were gathered from a man aged 18 to 29 in good health and CMV-seronegative.

J is TRBJ2-2 and V is TRBV7-9; 9 positions match TRBD2. V shed 5 bases, J shed 5 bases, and the junction held 9 bases outside the gene matches. This CDR3 is built from 16 residues. The germline CDR1 and CDR2 sequences are SEHNR and FQNEAQ (reference sequence). The CDR3 DNA reads as TGTGCCAGCAGCCCACGAGCGGGAGGCGGTACCGGGGAGCTGTTTTTT. Translated, it gives CASSPRAGGGTGELFF.

This clone was seen once. The rearrangement joins TRBV27 to TRBJ2-1, with 10 bases that match TRBD2. The CDR3 covers 16 residues. V shed 7 bases and J 0 bases; nucleotides not matched to a gene: 6. Germline V gives CDR1 MNHEY, CDR2 SMNVEV (reference sequence). The CDR3 sequence: CASNQLAGSSYNEQFF. CDR3 DNA sequence: TGTGCCAGCAATCAACTAGCGGGGAGCTCCTACAATGAGCAGTTCTTC.

The chain combines TRBV7-9 with TRBJ1-2, with TRBD1 matching 7 bases. Looked up from germline, CDR1 is SEHNR and CDR2 is FQNEAQ (reference sequence). J lost 1 base, V lost 4 bases, and 9 bases had no gene match. The CDR3 sequence is 16 residues long. For the CDR3, the DNA is TGTGCCAGCAGCTCCCCGTTGGGACAGCATAACTATGGCTACACCTTC. Translating gives CASSSPLGQHNYGYTF.

V usage is TRBV29-1 and J usage is TRBJ2-5, with 9 nucleotides matching TRBD1. V shed 4 bases and J 6 bases; nucleotides not matched to a gene: 9. Per germline, CDR1 SQVTM and CDR2 ANQGSEA. The CDR3 spans 14 residues. The CDR3 loop reads CSVVRTGVLKTQYF. CDR3 coding DNA: TGCAGCGTTGTTAGGACAGGGGTCTTAAAGACCCAGTACTTC.

The CDR3 loop reads CAAHPTGGRYGYTF. The CDR3 DNA follows: TGTGCCGCCCACCCGACAGGGGGACGGTATGGCTACACCTTC. The rearrangement links TRBV19 to TRBJ1-2; TRBD1 aligns across 9 bases. Germline CDR1 LNHDA, CDR2 SQIVND (reference sequence). This CDR3 is 14 amino acids long. The V segment lost 11 bases and the J segment 5 bases; nucleotides outside the gene matches: 12. Complete variable domain (other parts from reference TRBV19 and TRBJ1-2): DGGITQSPKYLFRKEGQNVTLSCEQNLNHDAMYWYRQDPGQGLRLIYYSQIVNDFQKGDIAEGYSVSREKKESFPLTVTSAQKNPTAFYLCAAHPTGGRYGYTFGSGTRLTVV.

The gene calls are TRBV5-8 and TRBJ1-2; D is perhaps TRBD1 (6 bases). Germline V gene sequence: CDR1 SGHTS, CDR2 YDEGEE. Trimming removed 2 bases from V and 4 bases from J, with 12 bases in between. The CDR3 loop spans 14 amino acids. CDR3 sequence: CASSFTQGPYGYTF. The CDR3 DNA reads TGTGCCAGCAGCTTTACCCAGGGGCCCTATGGCTACACCTTC.

The chain couples TRBV6-6 to TRBJ2-1; TRBD1 might be the D (6 bases). The V gene's germline CDR1 is MNHNY and CDR2 SVGAGI (reference sequence). The CDR3 is made up of 12 amino acids. Trimming stripped 5 bases from V and 7 bases from J, with 9 bases between. CDR3 coding DNA: TGTGCCAGCAGTATCGACAGGAATGAGCAGTTCTTC. The encoded protein is CASSIDRNEQFF.

The J gene is TRBJ2-7, the V gene TRBV5-5; tentative D call: TRBD2 (6 bases). The CDR3 is 14 residues long. The V gene's germline CDR1 is SGHKS and CDR2 YYEKEE (reference sequence). V was pared by 0 bases and J by 3 bases, with 10 bases between. DNA for the CDR3: TGTGCCAGCAGCTTGGCGGGAGCGATCTACGAGCAGTACTTC. Translation: CASSLAGAIYEQYF.

This chain connects TRBV27 to TRBJ1-1, with 11 positions matching TRBD1. This CDR3 contains 16 residues. J lost 5 bases, V lost 1 base, and 6 bases had no gene match. Germline loops: CDR1 MNHEY, CDR2 SMNVEV (reference sequence). CDR3: CASSLWTGGGGTEAFF. In DNA, the CDR3 is TGTGCCAGCAGTTTATGGACAGGGGGCGGGGGTACTGAAGCTTTCTTT.

This chain links TRBV30 with TRBJ2-1; TRBD1 matches 7 bases. There are 14 residues in the CDR3. V dropped 0 bases and J dropped 8; count of bases not matched to a gene: 7. CDR1 and CDR2 from the germline V gene are GTSNPN and SVGIG (reference sequence). The CDR3 DNA follows: TGTGCCTGGAGTGTAATGACAGGGATCGATGAGCAGTTCTTC. Its protein product is CAWSVMTGIDEQFF.

V and J are TRBV9 and TRBJ2-2, with D possibly TRBD1 on 6 matching bases. The ends were cut back, 3 bases at V and 7 bases at J, with 13 bases in the middle. Germline loops: CDR1 SGDLS, CDR2 YYNGEE. The CDR3 has 14 amino acids. CDR3 amino acids: CASSEYPDSGELFF. CDR3 nucleotides: TGTGCCAGCAGCGAGTATCCGGACAGCGGGGAGCTGTTTTTT.

The rearrangement links TRBV7-3 to TRBJ2-5, with D maybe TRBD2 (5 bases). Germline V gene lookup returns CDR1 SGHTA and CDR2 FQGTGA. CDR3 length: 14 residues. V shed 2 bases and J shed 5 bases, with 12 bases lying between them. In nucleotides, the CDR3 is TGTGCCAGCAGCTTAGCGGGTACCGGGGAGACCCAGTACTTC. Amino acid sequence: CASSLAGTGETQYF.

The CDR3 reads CASSLLAGDEQYF. In DNA form, the CDR3 reads TGTGCCAGCAGCTTGCTAGCGGGAGACGAGCAGTACTTC. This chain joins TRBV7-2 and TRBJ2-7; 10 bases map to TRBD2. The CDR3 has 13 residues. After removal of 3 bases from V and 5 bases from J, the junction contained 1 base not matched to a gene. Germline V gene lookup returns CDR1 SGHTA and CDR2 FQGNSA.

The V and J genes are TRBV10-3 and TRBJ2-5; 9 nucleotides line up with TRBD1. CDR1 is ENHRY and CDR2 is SYGVKD in the germline V gene. Trimming cost V 10 bases and J 4 bases; bases outside gene matches: 13. This CDR3 spans 15 amino acids. The CDR3 DNA follows: TGTGCCACCCAATCAGACAGGGGGTTTCGAGAGACCCAGTACTTC. Its translation: CATQSDRGFRETQYF.

In nucleotides, the CDR3 is TGTGCCAGCAGGGGCCTGGGACAGGGGGCGCAGGGCTACACCTTC. Encoded protein: CASRGLGQGAQGYTF. The chain links TRBV27 to TRBJ1-2; 12 bases line up with TRBD1. Trimming removed 6 bases from V and 8 bases from J; junction bases left unmatched: 10. This CDR3 comprises 15 residues. Germline V lookup: CDR1 MNHEY, CDR2 SMNVEV (reference sequence).

The genes are TRBV25-1 and TRBJ1-1; D gene ambiguous. This CDR3 region has 16 residues. V lost 5 bases to trimming and J lost 12 bases, with 28 bases between them. Germline assignment: CDR1 MGHDK and CDR2 SYGVNS. The CDR3, as DNA: TGTGCCAGCAGTCCCTATGGGAAGAGGGTTACCTCCTCGTCTTTCTTT. Amino acids: CASSPYGKRVTSSSFF.

This sequence joins TRBV15 and TRBJ2-5; D might be TRBD2 (5 bases). The V end lost 0 bases, the J end lost 5 bases, and 16 bases lay between the germline ends. The CDR3 totals 16 residues. Germline-derived CDR1 and CDR2 are LNHNV and YYDKDF (reference sequence). DNA for the CDR3: TGTGCCACCAGCAGAGATCAAGGAACGCGGAGGGAGACCCAGTACTTC. Residues: CATSRDQGTRRETQYF.

This clone was counted between two and nine times. This rearrangement joins TRBV10-2 to TRBJ1-5; 7 bases are a match to TRBD1. This CDR3 region has 15 residues. CDR1 and CDR2 from the germline V gene are WSHSY and SAAADI. V was pared by 1 base and J by 3 bases, with 3 bases of the junction left unmatched. Here the CDR3 reads CASSELGQYNQPQHF. The DNA of the CDR3 is TGCGCCAGCAGTGAGTTGGGACAGTACAATCAGCCCCAGCATTTT.

The chain recombines TRBV5-6 with TRBJ2-7; possibly TRBD2 for D (5 bases). CDR3 length equals 17 residues. Between the trimmed V and J ends, which lost 5 bases and 4 bases, there was a span of 25 bases. Germline-derived CDR1 and CDR2 are SGHDT and YYEEEE. CDR3 amino acids: CASSSIRAGKVGYEQYF. CDR3 DNA: TGTGCCAGCAGTTCGATCCGGGCCGGGAAGGTAGGGTACGAGCAGTACTTC.

This chain uses TRBV30 with TRBJ2-5; D unclear. CDR1 is GTSNPN, CDR2 SVGIG, per germline (reference sequence). Trimming removed 4 bases from V and 3 bases from J, with 9 bases in between. CDR3 size: 12 residues. The CDR3 sequence is CAWTRFKETQYF. CDR3 coding DNA: TGTGCCTGGACACGGTTCAAAGAGACCCAGTACTTC. Drawing the rest from reference TRBV30 and TRBJ2-5, the complete variable domain is SQTIHQWPATLVQPVGSPLSLECTVEGTSNPNLYWYRQAAGRGLQLLFYSVGIGQISSEVPQNLSASRPQDRQFILSSKKLLLSDSGFYLCAWTRFKETQYFGPGTRLLVL.

The chain links TRBV30 to TRBJ1-1, with D tentatively TRBD1 (5 bases). The CDR3 runs 13 residues. Germline assignment: CDR1 GTSNPN and CDR2 SVGIG (reference sequence). V lost 0 bases and J lost 5, with 10 bases in between. The CDR3 here is CAWSVRRGTEAFF. CDR3 nucleotide sequence: TGTGCCTGGAGTGTAAGGAGGGGTACTGAAGCTTTCTTT.

The V call is TRBV19, the J call TRBJ2-1; TRBD2 agrees at 11 bases. After removal of 7 bases from V and 6 bases from J, the junction contained 8 bases not matched to a gene. CDR3 length: 15 residues. Germline-derived CDR1 and CDR2 are LNHDA and SQIVND (reference sequence). The CDR3 region is CASTYVGLAANEQFF. The CDR3 nucleotides read TGTGCCAGTACCTACGTGGGACTAGCGGCCAATGAGCAGTTCTTC. Full variable domain (outside the CDR3, taken from reference TRBV19 and TRBJ2-1): DGGITQSPKYLFRKEGQNVTLSCEQNLNHDAMYWYRQDPGQGLRLIYYSQIVNDFQKGDIAEGYSVSREKKESFPLTVTSAQKNPTAFYLCASTYVGLAANEQFFGPGTRLTVL.

CDR3 region: CASSLGTQGEKLFF. The CDR3 DNA reads as TGTGCCAGCAGCTTAGGGACACAAGGCGAAAAACTGTTTTTT. The rearrangement joins TRBV7-9 to TRBJ1-4; TRBD1 is a possible D gene (5 bases). From germline, CDR1 is SEHNR and CDR2 FQNEAQ (reference sequence). Trimming took off 1 base at V and 8 bases at J, with 11 bases between the two ends. This CDR3 comprises 14 residues.

The chain joins TRBV2 to TRBJ2-5; D gene ambiguous. This CDR3 is 13 amino acids long. Trimming took off 6 bases at V and 8 bases at J, with 16 bases between the two ends. Per the germline V gene, CDR1 is SNHLY and CDR2 is FYNNEI. CDR3 sequence reads: CASRYPPILTQYF. DNA of the CDR3: TGTGCCAGCAGGTACCCCCCGATACTTACCCAGTACTTC.

J is TRBJ2-7 and V is TRBV2; D is unresolved. Germline V gene lookup returns CDR1 SNHLY and CDR2 FYNNEI. CDR3 length: 14 amino acids. CDR3 sequence: CAIWRGGTSYEQYF. The CDR3 region has the DNA TGTGCTATTTGGCGCGGCGGAACCTCCTACGAGCAGTACTTC.

The chain recombines TRBV6-5 with TRBJ2-7; 7 positions agree with TRBD2. This CDR3 has 15 amino acids. With 4 bases clipped from V and 2 bases from J, the junction kept 8 bases outside the gene matches. CDR1 and CDR2 from the germline V gene are MNHEY and SVGAGI. The CDR3 sequence: CASSSPGGWAYEQYF. CDR3 nucleotides: TGTGCCAGCAGTTCCCCGGGAGGTTGGGCCTACGAGCAGTACTTC.

The rearrangement uses TRBV18 and TRBJ1-4, with 8 bases fitting TRBD1. This CDR3 region has 16 residues. The ends lost 5 bases at V and 5 bases at J; junction bases unmatched: 10. CDR1 and CDR2 (germline): KGHSH, LQKENI. The CDR3 region has the DNA TGTGCCAGCTCAGACACAGGGGGTCTGGGAAATGAAAAACTGTTTTTT. Translating it yields CASSDTGGLGNEKLFF.

V is TRBV10-3 and J is TRBJ1-1, with 10 bases that match TRBD1. The V gene's germline CDR1 is ENHRY and CDR2 SYGVKD. V trimming: 6 bases; J trimming: 11 bases; junction bases outside the gene matches: 12. The CDR3 loop spans 14 amino acids. The CDR3 DNA follows: TGTGCCATCAGCCCAAAAGGACAGGGGGTCGGGGCTTTCTTT. Protein: CAISPKGQGVGAFF.

The chain joins TRBV5-1 to TRBJ2-2, with D maybe TRBD2 (5 bases). There are 15 residues in the CDR3. In germline, CDR1 is SGHRS, CDR2 YFSETQ. V was trimmed by 6 bases and J by 5 bases, leaving 17 bases between them. For the CDR3, the DNA is TGCGCCAGCAAGCAGGACTCCATTAATACCGGGGAGCTGTTTTTT. Its protein is CASKQDSINTGELFF.

The CDR3 protein is CASGLLGQDLFGELFF. The CDR3, as DNA: TGTGCTAGTGGTTTATTAGGACAGGACCTCTTCGGGGAGCTGTTTTTT. The rearrangement links TRBV12-5 to TRBJ2-2; 7 bases fit TRBD1. The germline V gene encodes CDR1 LGHNT and CDR2 FRNRAP. V shed 3 bases and J 7 bases; nucleotides not matched to a gene: 11. The CDR3 runs to 16 residues.

A single count supports this clone. CDR3 nucleotides: TGTGCCAGCAGCCGGGACAAAAAATCCTACGAGCAGTACTTC. Translated: CASSRDKKSYEQYF. The chain has TRBV5-5 and TRBJ2-7, with D perhaps TRBD1 (6 bases). The V end was cut by 4 bases, the J end by 1 base, with 12 bases between. Per the germline V gene, CDR1 is SGHKS and CDR2 is YYEKEE (reference sequence). The CDR3 has 14 amino acids.

The gene calls are TRBV28 and TRBJ1-2; the D gene is possibly TRBD1 (6 bases). This CDR3 has 13 amino acids. Germline CDR1 and CDR2: MDHEN and SYDVKM. V shed 4 bases and J shed 2 bases, with 8 bases lying between them. The CDR3 sequence is CASSYRVNYGYTF. The CDR3 DNA reads TGTGCCAGCAGTTACAGGGTCAACTATGGCTACACCTTC.